This TCR beta chain was obtained from a study of read filtering for tumor transcriptome and immune sequencing (dated by TCRdb to 2020 to 2022). As for the study more broadly: The cohort consisted of some 16 male and over eleven female patients, with a mean age of roughly 67 years and an age range of roughly 45 to 85. Per sample, about 4.05 to 10.27 million TCR-region mapped reads were obtained with IR-seq, compared with only roughly 75 to 1,400 with RNA-seq. After DNase treatment, whole-transcriptome libraries were prepared using the TruSeq RNA Access Library Prep Kit. By revised international staging, fewer than ten patients were R-ISS I, under 20 were R-ISS II and more than five were R-ISS III. Using the same bone marrow samples, the study ran both targeted immune repertoire sequencing and bulk whole-transcriptome sequencing and then compared the TCR repertoires from each method. One of the main goals was to work out a read-filtering strategy for immune repertoire data, in particular whether clonotypes backed by only a single read should be removed.

TCR libraries were constructed from 400 ng RNA using the Immunoverse kit, and molecular barcoded adaptors covering alpha/delta and beta/gamma chains were employed. The same RNA used for transcriptome sequencing was used for TCR library preparation. An Illumina HiSeq 4000 with 2 x 150 cycles was used to sequence the TCR libraries. In the paper's pipeline: MiXCR aligned TCR reads to human V, D, J and C references and assembled the aligned reads into CDR3 clonotypes, with quality filtering and error correction included. The tcR package in R was used for analysis of clonotype counts and gene usage diversity. Raw mapping reads were checked after the RNA-seq reads had been mapped by STAR aligner version 2.5.3a onto the human GRCh37 genome. To test how sequencing depth affected the clonotypes detected, IR-seq fastq files were randomly downsampled with Seqtk 1.3. TCRdb took the public reads, trimmed them with fastp at Q25, ran MiXCR for clone calling and kept in-frame beta chains. Every entry covers one CDR3 protein and lists the most common genes and DNA from its rows. TCRdb, not the original authors, processed these V and J calls. The table for this sample lists approximately 90,000 distinct CDR3 sequences; approximately 13% of them were counted only once. Together, the top ten hold 15% of the sample.

Bone marrow was sampled from every patient at the time of active disease. Isolation of bone marrow mononuclear cells was performed by Ficoll-Hypaque density gradient centrifugation. CD138-negative cells were obtained by negative selection after labeling with CD138 magnetic microbeads on a MACS separator, removing myeloma plasma cells. Flow cytometry with CD138 antibodies on an Attune NxT was used to check how pure the isolated cells were. TRIzol reagent was used to extract total RNA, which was then quantified with a NanoDrop spectrophotometer. For each patient, paired RNA-seq and IR-seq were run on the CD138-negative bone marrow sample from that patient. The CDR3 runs 16 residues from the cysteine to the phenylalanine. The sequence is cut down to CDR3 DNA, 48 bases in frame from base 1. The V and J ends are trimmed by 0 bases and 3 bases, leaving 15 bases between them. For CDR1 and CDR2, the germline V gene (reference sequence) lists DFQATT and SNEGSKA.

Overall study results and their limits: Compared with RNA-seq, IR-seq captured clonotypes at much higher depth and more reliably, and a smaller IR-seq throughput was enough to identify most shared clonotypes. The sorted CD138-negative fraction was not purified T cells but a mixed bone marrow immune population. In IR-seq, about 82% of clonotypes but 3.5% to 4% of total reads were represented by single-read clonotypes, whereas in RNA-seq, around three quarters of clonotypes and approximately 40% of reads were represented by single-read clonotypes. The correlation between IR-seq and RNA-seq shared clonotype proportions was increased by removal of single-read clonotypes.

Points on this clonotype: This receptor's antigen is unknown. Base qualities are not provided; no much larger clone lies one nucleotide away.

The chain is made from TRBV20-1 and TRBJ1-5; a tentative D match to TRBD1 spans 5 bases. The sample comprised a population of CD138-negative cells sorted from bone marrow. What this sample's cell subset or site label stands for: bone marrow mononuclear cells depleted of CD138+ plasma/myeloma cells by negative magnetic selection. The receptor was derived from a donor over 35 with multiple myeloma. Read as DNA, the sequence is TGCAGTGCTAGAGACCTTTCGGGGGGGTACAATCAGCCCCAGCATTTT. Its protein reads: CSARDLSGGYNQPQHF.